Below, 16 T cell receptor beta chains from the same sample are listed, as sequenced in a study of T cell responses to AZD1222 COVID-19 vaccine. Method: immunoSEQ multiplex PCR; TCRdb's copy keeps in-frame clones and lacks some. The sample lists 95,000 to 150,000 clones; approximately 90% were seen once. The sample consisted of peripheral blood, taken on day 0 of AZD1222 vaccination. The receptors here all came from an adult in good health.

The chain employs TRBV3-1 (or the pseudogene TRBV3-2) and TRBJ2-1; D uncertain. Per germline, CDR1 LGHDT and CDR2 YNNKEL (reference sequence). CDR3 length equals 15 residues. V was clipped by 0 bases and J by 4 bases, with 10 bases between them. The CDR3 spells CASSQDPGGYNEQFF. The CDR3 DNA sequence: TGTGCCAGCAGCCAAGATCCGGGTGGGTACAATGAGCAGTTCTTC.

The count of this clone is one. J is TRBJ1-2 and V is TRBV6-5; D perhaps matches TRBD1 (5 bases). This CDR3 is 12 amino acids long. The germline V gene has CDR1 MNHEY and CDR2 SVGAGI. V was clipped by 6 bases and J by 6 bases, with 11 bases between them. DNA of the CDR3: TGTGCCAGCAGCCAAGGAGGGGATGGCTACACCTTC. Its protein is CASSQGGDGYTF.

The chain is built from TRBV11-2 and TRBJ2-2; 10 bases line up with TRBD1. The CDR3 is made up of 17 amino acids. V shed 5 bases, J shed 6 bases, and the junction held 12 bases outside the gene matches. Germline V gene lookup returns CDR1 SGHAT and CDR2 FQNNGV. As DNA, the CDR3 is TGTGCCAGCAGCAGCTCATTGCGTGGACAGGGGGCCGGGGAGCTGTTTTTT. Residues: CASSSSLRGQGAGELFF.

The V and J genes are TRBV5-5 and TRBJ2-7; TRBD1 matches 10 bases. The CDR3 sequence is 14 residues long. Germline V gene sequence: CDR1 SGHKS, CDR2 YYEKEE (reference sequence). Trimming cost V 7 bases and J 4 bases; bases outside gene matches: 8. The CDR3 DNA follows: TGTGCCAGCGCCTTCGGGACAGGGGCGTACGAGCAGTACTTC. This encodes CASAFGTGAYEQYF. Drawing the rest from reference TRBV5-5 and TRBJ2-7, the complete variable domain is DAGVTQSPTHLIKTRGQQVTLRCSPISGHKSVSWYQQVLGQGPQFIFQYYEKEERGRGNFPDRFSARQFPNYSSELNVNALLLGDSALYLCASAFGTGAYEQYFGPGTRLTVT.

V gene TRBV6-2 or TRBV6-3 combines with J gene TRBJ1-1; possible D gene TRBD1, 5 bases. This CDR3 spans 14 amino acids. V dropped 3 bases and J dropped 9 bases, with 17 bases sitting between them. Germline V lookup: CDR1 MNHEY, CDR2 SVGEGT. The DNA of the CDR3 is TGTGCCAGCAGTTATGAGCAGGGAGGGGAAAAAGCTTTCTTT. Translating it yields CASSYEQGGEKAFF.

This chain joins TRBV2 and TRBJ2-4; D is undetermined. Trimming left V 4 bases short and J 3 bases short, with 13 bases between. The CDR3 has 15 residues. Germline lookup yields CDR1 SNHLY and CDR2 FYNNEI. CDR3 amino acids: CASSARDIYKNIQYF. Written as DNA, the CDR3 is TGTGCCAGCAGTGCCCGCGACATCTACAAAAACATTCAGTACTTC.

This chain joins TRBV10-3 and TRBJ2-1; TRBD2 matches at 13 bases. V was clipped by 5 bases and J by 6 bases; unmatched bases: 4. Germline CDR1 reads ENHRY; CDR2 reads SYGVKD. The CDR3 totals 15 residues. The CDR3 DNA sequence: TGTGCCATCAGTCCCGGGACTAGCGGGGTCAATGAGCAGTTCTTC. This gives the protein CAISPGTSGVNEQFF.

The chain joins TRBV24-1 to TRBJ2-7; D not resolved. The CDR3 loop spans 11 amino acids. The ends were cut back, 1 base at V and 6 bases at J, with 3 bases in the middle. Germline V gene data show CDR1 as KGHDR and CDR2 as SFDVKD. The CDR3 spells CATSDFGEQYF. The CDR3 nucleotides read TGTGCCACCAGTGATTTCGGCGAGCAGTACTTC.

The chain recombines TRBV7-2 with TRBJ2-5; D gene uncertain. CDR1 and CDR2 (germline): SGHTA, FQGNSA. The CDR3 runs 13 residues. Trimming left V 1 base short and J 5 bases short, with 8 bases between. The chain's CDR3 is CASSLGAGETQYF. Written as DNA, the CDR3 is TGTGCCAGCAGCTTAGGCGCCGGTGAGACCCAGTACTTC.

The chain carries TRBV7-9 and TRBJ2-3; D not certain. V was clipped by 4 bases and J by 6 bases, with 8 bases between them. CDR1 is SEHNR and CDR2 is FQNEAQ in the germline V gene (reference sequence). The CDR3 totals 12 residues. DNA for the CDR3: TGTGCCAGCAGCTCCCCCCCCGATACGCAGTATTTT. Its translation is CASSSPPDTQYF.

The chain carries TRBV5-1 and TRBJ1-1; possibly TRBD1 for D (5 bases). Germline V gene lookup returns CDR1 SGHRS and CDR2 YFSETQ. V gave up 4 bases and J gave up 1 base, with 17 bases separating them. The CDR3 runs to 16 residues. CDR3 protein: CASSPWWDPKNTEAFF. The CDR3 DNA follows: TGCGCCAGCAGCCCTTGGTGGGACCCAAAGAACACTGAAGCTTTCTTT.

Only one count was recorded for this clone. The chain uses TRBV6-5 and TRBJ2-2; 7 positions agree with TRBD2. CDR1 and CDR2 from the germline V gene are MNHEY and SVGAGI. Germline trimming cut 7 bases from V and 5 bases from J; bases unmatched to any gene: 10. The CDR3 is 15 amino acids. The CDR3 DNA is TGTGCCAGCAAACCAGGGAGGGAGGGTACCGGGGAGCTGTTTTTT. This encodes CASKPGREGTGELFF.

The genes are TRBV15 and TRBJ1-3; D gene ambiguous. The CDR3 has 15 residues. V lost 0 bases to trimming and J lost 4 bases, with 10 bases between them. Germline V lookup: CDR1 LNHNV, CDR2 YYDKDF (reference sequence). As DNA, the CDR3 is TGTGCCACCAGCAGAGAATTGGGGTGGGGAAACACCATATATTTT. This codes for CATSRELGWGNTIYF.

The CDR3, as DNA: TGTGCCAGCAGCTTAGACGATGGTGAGCAGTTCTTC. This encodes CASSLDDGEQFF. The chain carries TRBV5-4 and TRBJ2-1; D gene uncertain. Germline V CDR1 and CDR2: SGHNT, YYREEE (reference sequence). The length of the CDR3 is 12 residues. Trimming took 2 bases from V and 9 from J, leaving 9 bases between them.

The chain joins TRBV4-1 to TRBJ2-7; 7 positions match TRBD2. CDR1 is MGHRA, CDR2 YSYEKL, per germline. The CDR3 sequence is 18 residues long. V shed 1 base and J 0 bases; nucleotides not matched to a gene: 12. This chain's CDR3 is CASSQVDLMVAGSYEQYF. The CDR3 DNA reads as TGCGCCAGCAGCCAAGTTGACCTGATGGTAGCGGGCTCCTACGAGCAGTACTTC.

The rearrangement uses TRBV6-5 and TRBJ1-1, with a weak D call TRBD1 (5 bases). Trimming removed 6 bases from V and 7 bases from J, with 15 bases in between. This CDR3 spans 13 amino acids. Germline lookup yields CDR1 MNHEY and CDR2 SVGAGI. This CDR3 reads CASSPGGLVEAFF. The CDR3 nucleotides read TGTGCCAGCAGCCCCGGGGGATTAGTTGAAGCTTTCTTT.